A single sample gave rise to the 9 T cell receptor beta chains below, sequenced in a study of blood T cells in healthy people across ages. It was with a sample-barcoded 5' primer and a J-beta primer mix that a second PCR of about 7 to 12 cycles was run. TCRdb passed the 5' RACE reads through MiXCR, listing each CDR3 protein once. The repertoire includes 1.5 million to 2 million distinct CDR3 sequences, more than 35% of them detected once, and 23% sits in the top ten. Sequenced: blood. All receptors come from a human donor in good health.

V usage is TRBV4-2 and J usage is TRBJ1-1; 8 bases map to TRBD1. The CDR3 covers 17 residues. The V gene's germline CDR1 is LGHNA and CDR2 YNFKEQ. The V gene end was trimmed by 6 bases and the J gene end by 0 bases; junction bases not matched to a gene: 12. The CDR3 DNA sequence: TGTGCCAGCAGGGATACAGGGGGTAGTGGGATGAACACTGAAGCTTTCTTT. This gives the protein CASRDTGGSGMNTEAFF.

The chain uses TRBV20-1 and TRBJ2-7; the match to TRBD2 covers 10 bases. This CDR3 comprises 16 residues. The trim removed 3 bases at V and 0 bases at J, leaving 8 bases unmatched. From germline, CDR1 is DFQATT and CDR2 SNEGSKA (reference sequence). The CDR3: CSARSHSGGPSYEQYF. The CDR3, as DNA: TGCAGTGCTAGGTCCCATAGCGGGGGGCCCTCCTACGAGCAGTACTTC.

The chain uses TRBV24-1 and TRBJ1-2; TRBD1 matches 7 bases. J gave up 5 bases and V 7 bases, and 9 bases lay outside the gene matches. Germline V gene lookup returns CDR1 KGHDR and CDR2 SFDVKD. This CDR3 is built from 14 residues. The CDR3 region has the DNA TGTGCCACCAGGGATGACAGGGACTTATATGGCTACACCTTC. Translated, it gives CATRDDRDLYGYTF.

In its sample, this clonotype was seen a few times. The chain links TRBV12-3 or TRBV12-4 to TRBJ1-5; D is possibly TRBD1 (6 bases). The CDR3 runs to 17 residues. V was clipped by 3 bases and J by 0 bases, with 15 bases between them. CDR3 DNA: TGTGCCAGCAGTTTGGGACACCGCCTCAATAGCAATCAGCCCCAGCATTTT. Translated, it gives CASSLGHRLNSNQPQHF.

This clonotype turned up a few times. This sequence joins TRBV2 and TRBJ2-4, with TRBD1 matching over 11 bases. The end of the DNA fits TRBJ2-7 better, so the J call may be wrong. The V gene's germline CDR1 is SNHLY and CDR2 FYNNEI. The CDR3 sequence is 15 residues long. CDR3 bases: TGTGCCAGCAGTGTACGTGGAGGGACAGGGGGCGAGCAGTACTTC. Its translation is CASSVRGGTGGEQYF.

This clonotype came up a few times. The gene calls are TRBV7-2 and TRBJ2-7, with 7 nucleotides matching TRBD1. Germline lookup yields CDR1 SGHTA and CDR2 FQGNSA. The CDR3 consists of 15 residues. V gave up 3 bases and J gave up 3 bases; unmatched junction bases: 8. The CDR3 bases are TGTGCCAGCAGCTTTAAGGGGCAGGGGGTCTACGAGCAGTACTTC. Translating it yields CASSFKGQGVYEQYF.

Only a few counts were recorded for this clonotype. The J gene is TRBJ2-7, the V gene TRBV7-2; D possibly corresponds to TRBD2 (5 bases). The CDR3 has 15 residues. V was shortened by 2 bases and J by 2 bases, with 13 bases between the two germline ends. Germline V gene sequence: CDR1 SGHTA, CDR2 FQGNSA. The CDR3 is CASSLIVGGTYEQYF. CDR3 coding DNA: TGTGCCAGCAGCTTAATCGTTGGAGGAACCTACGAGCAGTACTTC.

This clonotype was detected only once. This sequence joins TRBV9 and TRBJ2-1; possible D gene TRBD2, 5 bases. The CDR3 loop spans 13 amino acids. Germline CDR1 and CDR2: SGDLS and YYNGEE. Trimming cost V 3 bases and J 9 bases, with 13 bases left between them. The CDR3 DNA reads as TGTGCCAGCAGCGCAGAGCGGTTTAGTGAGCAGTTCTTC. Amino acid sequence: CASSAERFSEQFF.

This clonotype was counted a few times. V gene TRBV15 combines with J gene TRBJ2-4, with 7 bases fitting TRBD1. The J call is in doubt because the DNA end fits TRBJ2-7 better. Germline CDR1 is LNHNV and CDR2 is YYDKDF (reference sequence). This CDR3 comprises 16 residues. The CDR3 protein is CATSNPPTGNFYEQYF. DNA for the CDR3: TGTGCCACCAGCAATCCCCCGACAGGGAATTTCTACGAGCAGTACTTC.